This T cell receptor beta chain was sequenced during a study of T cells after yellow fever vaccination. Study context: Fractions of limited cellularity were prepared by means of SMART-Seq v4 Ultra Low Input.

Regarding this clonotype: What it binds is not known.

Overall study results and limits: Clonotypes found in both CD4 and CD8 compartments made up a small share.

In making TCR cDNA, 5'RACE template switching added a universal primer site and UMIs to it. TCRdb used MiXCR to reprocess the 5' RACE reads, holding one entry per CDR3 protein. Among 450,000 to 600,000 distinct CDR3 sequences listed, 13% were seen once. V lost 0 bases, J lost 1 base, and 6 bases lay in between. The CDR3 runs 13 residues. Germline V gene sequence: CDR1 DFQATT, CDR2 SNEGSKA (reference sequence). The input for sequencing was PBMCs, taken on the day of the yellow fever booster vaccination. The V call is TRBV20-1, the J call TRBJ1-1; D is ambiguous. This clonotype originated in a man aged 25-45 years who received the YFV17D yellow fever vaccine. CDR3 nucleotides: TGCAGTGCTAGAGATCATACGAACACTGAAGCTTTCTTT. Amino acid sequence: CSARDHTNTEAFF.